The clone carrying this TCR beta chain was seen more than once but under ten times. This sample is drawn from a study of blood T cell repertoires in COVID-19. In the study overall: Researchers got acute and convalescent COVID-19 samples from the United States, Italy and Spain. T cells, B-cell-depleted T cells, or PBMCs supplied cDNA or gDNA.

Measured with immunoSEQ multiplex PCR; TCRdb has only the in-frame clones, and not every one. The table lists about 110,000 clones, approximately 70% of them singletons. With V trimmed by 6 bases and J by 2 bases, 6 bases remained unmatched. The CDR3 extends over 15 amino acids. Germline V gene sequence: CDR1 KGHSH, CDR2 LQKENI. The chain employs TRBV18 and TRBJ2-7; 11 positions match TRBD1. The specimen sequenced was peripheral blood. This clonotype was obtained from a woman aged 40 to 50 with acute or convalescent COVID-19. The CDR3 is CASSVGQGVTYEQYF. In DNA form, the CDR3 reads TGTGCCAGCTCCGTGGGACAGGGGGTGACCTACGAGCAGTACTTC.